This is a list of T cell receptor beta chains from one sample in a study of blood T cell repertoires in COVID-19. TCRdb's copy holds only in-frame clones and misses some; the assay was immunoSEQ multiplex PCR. The table has 120,000 or so clones, 60% to 80% seen once. Sequences were obtained from peripheral blood. These receptors were collected from a woman aged 80 or over with active or convalescent COVID-19. Both conserved end residues are part of each CDR3. The D gene is left open where the match is weak. A row's size may be missing; if present it is once, few, many or a size class.

clone size	V gene	D gene	J gene	CDR3 DNA	CDR3 protein
NA	TRBV12-5	NA	TRBJ2-7	TGTGCTAGTGCGACAGGCGAAGCCTACGAGCAGTACTTC	CASATGEAYEQYF
NA	TRBV18	NA	TRBJ1-5	TGTGCCAGCTCACTCCAGGGGCGCGGTGGCAATCAGCCCCAGCATTTT	CASSLQGRGGNQPQHF
few	TRBV19	TRBD1	TRBJ1-1	TGTGCCAGTAGTATCTTACAGGGGCTGGGGACTGAAGCTTTCTTT	CASSILQGLGTEAFF
NA	TRBV9	NA	TRBJ2-1	TGTGCCAGCAGCGTAGACCTGACAGACAATGAGCAGTTCTTC	CASSVDLTDNEQFF
NA	TRBV6-5	NA	TRBJ1-1	TGTGCCAGCAGCCAGCCCGAGAAGGGACACCCACGGGCTTTCTTT	CASSQPEKGHPRAFF
NA	TRBV5-1	NA	TRBJ2-7	TGCGCCAGCAGCTTGAGCTTCGGTCCCTCAACCTACGAGCAGTACTTC	CASSLSFGPSTYEQYF
NA	TRBV9	TRBD1	TRBJ2-1	TGTGCCAGCAGTACCACAGGGGGGCCCTACAATGAGCAGTTCTTC	CASSTTGGPYNEQFF
NA	TRBV27	NA	TRBJ1-5	TGTGCCAGCAGTTTAATCGGCAGGAACAATCAGCCCCAGCATTTT	CASSLIGRNNQPQHF
NA	TRBV9	NA	TRBJ1-3	TGTGCCAGCAGCGTACTCGTCTCTGGAAACACCATATATTTT	CASSVLVSGNTIYF
once	TRBV7-9	NA	TRBJ2-5	TGTGCCAGCAGCTTGGCAGGGGCAGAGACCCAGTACTTC	CASSLAGAETQYF
NA	TRBV7-2	TRBD1	TRBJ1-2	TGTGCCAGCAGCCTGGACAGGGGAGGCTACACCTTC	CASSLDRGGYTF
NA	TRBV14	TRBD2	TRBJ2-1	TGTGCCAGCAGCCAAATAGCGGGACAACAGTTCTTC	CASSQIAGQQFF
NA	TRBV5-1	NA	TRBJ1-2	TGCGCCAGCAGCCCCTCAGTGGCAGCTAACTATGGCTACACCTTC	CASSPSVAANYGYTF
NA	TRBV20-1	TRBD2	TRBJ2-3	TGCAGTGCTAGTCACAAACCGGGACTAGCGGGAGCCGAAACTAGCACAGATACGCAGTATTTT	CSASHKPGLAGAETSTDTQYF
NA	TRBV5-4	TRBD2	TRBJ2-3	TGTGCCAGCCGACCAAATAGCGGGAGGGCCCTCGCAGATACGCAGTATTTT	CASRPNSGRALADTQYF
NA	TRBV7-2	TRBD1	TRBJ2-3	TGTGCCAGCATCCGGAGAAGGACAGGGAAAACAGATACGCAGTATTTT	CASIRRRTGKTDTQYF
NA	TRBV19	NA	TRBJ1-2	TGTGCCAGTAGTACCCTTTTCTTGTCCGGTGGCTACACCTTC	CASSTLFLSGGYTF
NA	TRBV5-1	NA	TRBJ2-4	TGCGCCAGCAGTTTGGGGCATGATATTCAGTACTTC	CASSLGHDIQYF
NA	TRBV19	TRBD2	TRBJ2-7	TGTGCCAGTAGTACCGGGACTAGCGGGAGTACCAACTACGAGCAGTACTTC	CASSTGTSGSTNYEQYF
NA	TRBV28	TRBD1	TRBJ1-5	TGTGCCAGCAGGCCCGCGACCAGGGGGAGGCAGCCCCAGCATTTT	CASRPATRGRQPQHF
NA	TRBV28	NA	TRBJ2-2	TGTGCCAGCAGTGACTATAACACCGGGGAGCTGTTTTTT	CASSDYNTGELFF
NA	TRBV10-1	NA	TRBJ2-1	TGCGCCAGCAGTGATGTAGCGACCCGACGACACAATGAGCAGTTCTTC	CASSDVATRRHNEQFF
NA	TRBV19	TRBD1	TRBJ2-2	TGTGCCAGCGGAACAGGGGCCTACACCGGGGAGCTGTTTTTT	CASGTGAYTGELFF
NA	TRBV30	TRBD1	TRBJ1-1	TGTGCCTGGGCAAACAGGGGGCTCCTTCGCACTGAAGCTTTCTTT	CAWANRGLLRTEAFF
NA	TRBV25-1	NA	TRBJ1-1	TGTGCCAGCAGTGAATATCAGGAGGGCACTGAAGCTTTCTTT	CASSEYQEGTEAFF
few	TRBV19	TRBD1	TRBJ1-2	TGTGCCAGTAGGAGGCCGATATGGACAGGGGGAGACTATGGCTACACCTTC	CASRRPIWTGGDYGYTF